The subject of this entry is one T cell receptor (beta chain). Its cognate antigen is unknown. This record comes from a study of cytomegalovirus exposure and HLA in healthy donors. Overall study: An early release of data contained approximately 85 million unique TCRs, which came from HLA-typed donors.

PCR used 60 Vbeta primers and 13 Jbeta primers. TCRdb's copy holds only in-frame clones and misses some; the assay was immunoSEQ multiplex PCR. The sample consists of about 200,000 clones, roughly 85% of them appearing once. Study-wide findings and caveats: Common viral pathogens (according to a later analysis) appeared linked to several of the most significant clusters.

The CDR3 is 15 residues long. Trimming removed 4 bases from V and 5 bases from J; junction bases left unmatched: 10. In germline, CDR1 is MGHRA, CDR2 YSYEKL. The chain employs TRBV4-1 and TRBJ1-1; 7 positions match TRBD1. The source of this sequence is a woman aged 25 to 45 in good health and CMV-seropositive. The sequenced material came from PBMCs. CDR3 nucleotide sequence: TGCGCCAGCAGCCCGATGACAGGGAGAAATACTGAAGCTTTCTTT. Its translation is CASSPMTGRNTEAFF.